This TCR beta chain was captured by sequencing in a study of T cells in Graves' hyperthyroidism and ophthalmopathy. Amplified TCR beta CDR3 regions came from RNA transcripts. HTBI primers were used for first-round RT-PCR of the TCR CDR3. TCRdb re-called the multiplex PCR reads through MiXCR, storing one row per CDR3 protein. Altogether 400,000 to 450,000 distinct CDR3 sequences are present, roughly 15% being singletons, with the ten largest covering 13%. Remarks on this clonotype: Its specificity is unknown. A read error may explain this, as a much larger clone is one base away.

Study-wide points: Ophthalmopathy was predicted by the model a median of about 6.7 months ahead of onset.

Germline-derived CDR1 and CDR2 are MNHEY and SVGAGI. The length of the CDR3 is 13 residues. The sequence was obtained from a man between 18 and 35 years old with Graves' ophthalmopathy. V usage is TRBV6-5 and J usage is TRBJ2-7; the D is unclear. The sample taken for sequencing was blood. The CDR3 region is CASSYAPTYKQYF. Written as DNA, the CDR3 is TGTGCCAGCAGTTACGCCCCAACCTACAAGCAGTACTTC.